This TCR beta chain stems from a study of regulatory T cells in long-lasting Graves disease. General study results and limits: Accuracy was possibly reduced by small sample size.

This clonotype was found a few times. The antigen is undetermined. The CDR3 loop spans 16 amino acids. Germline trimming cut 6 bases from V and 5 bases from J; bases unmatched to any gene: 15. Germline CDR1 MNHNS, CDR2 SASEGT. In building TCR beta libraries, iRepertoire HTBI primers were used together with Arm-PCR of CDR3 regions. TCRdb independently ran MiXCR on the multiplex PCR reads; one entry per CDR3 protein. The sample has under 500,000 distinct CDR3 sequences, about 20% seen once. Time point here: persistent/refractory GD, antithyroid drugs over 5 years with positive TRAb. From PBMCs, RNA was extracted and then used to make the TCR library. Criteria from the American Thyroid Association guidelines were applied to diagnose Graves' disease. Staff drew around 10 milliliters of peripheral blood into EDTA tubes.

The chain links TRBV6-1 to TRBJ2-5; 7 bases map to TRBD2. This TCR came from a female donor with Graves disease. The material was peripheral blood mononuclear cells (PBMCs), obtained when the disease was refractory, from a patient treated with antithyroid drugs. The CDR3 DNA is TGTGCCAGCAGATCCGGGACTACCGACGACGGGGAGACCCAGTACTTC. Translation gives CASRSGTTDDGETQYF.